The rows below give T cell receptor beta chains drawn from one sample of a study of response to subunit inactivated influenza vaccine. One entry per CDR3 protein results from TCRdb running MiXCR on the RT-PCR reads. The data show a few hundred thousand distinct CDR3 sequences, 12% to 15% seen once. The input for sequencing was PBMCs from blood, taken about 11 days after vaccination. The receptors stem from a man in his fifties or sixties who received an inactivated influenza vaccine. Each CDR3 is given with its conserved first and last residue. A D gene is named only where the DNA matches it firmly. Clone sizes are given selectively: once, few, many, or a class where the clone is expanded.

j_call v_call clone_size d_call cdr3_aa cdr3_nt
TRBJ2-6 TRBV20-1 many . CSARDFSGANVLTF TGCAGTGCGCGGGACTTCTCTGGGGCCAACGTCCTGACTTTC
TRBJ2-7 TRBV5-1 . TRBD1 CASSLGGTGLYEQYF TGCGCCAGCAGCTTGGGAGGGACAGGGCTCTACGAGCAGTACTTC
TRBJ2-7 TRBV7-2 . TRBD1 CASSKDRVNTYEQYF TGTGCCAGCAGCAAGGACAGGGTGAACACCTACGAGCAGTACTTC
TRBJ1-6 TRBV21-1 few . CATLKGRNSPLHF TGTGCCACCTTGAAGGGGCGGAATTCACCCCTCCACTTT
TRBJ1-1 TRBV18 . TRBD1 CASSKSQGARTEAFF TGTGCCAGCTCAAAATCACAGGGGGCGAGGACTGAAGCTTTCTTT
TRBJ2-7 TRBV7-9 . . CASTPFPGQLYEQYF TGTGCCAGCACCCCCTTCCCGGGACAATTATACGAGCAGTACTTC
TRBJ1-4 TRBV6-2/TRBV6-3 . . CASSYDGSEKLFF TGTGCCAGCAGTTACGATGGCAGCGAAAAACTGTTTTTT
TRBJ2-5 TRBV12-3/TRBV12-4 few . CASSPDSGETQYF TGTGCCAGCAGTCCTGATAGTGGGGAGACCCAGTACTTC
TRBJ2-1 TRBV20-1 . TRBD1 CSASTGQGARRSYNEQFF TGCAGTGCTAGCACGGGACAGGGGGCCAGACGCTCCTACAATGAGCAGTTCTTC
TRBJ1-1 TRBV5-1 . . CASSLDGMLSEAFF TGCGCCAGCAGCTTGGACGGGATGCTGTCTGAAGCTTTCTTT
TRBJ2-5 TRBV20-1 . TRBD2 CSARDPPGGETQYF TGCAGTGCTAGAGATCCCCCGGGGGGGGAGACCCAGTACTTC